This T cell receptor (beta chain) was retrieved from a study of blood T cell repertoires in COVID-19. On the study more broadly: Samples came from the United States, Italy and Spain, spanning acute and convalescent COVID-19. The analysed material was cDNA or gDNA that came from T cells, B-cell-depleted T cells, or PBMCs.

Data came from immunoSEQ multiplex PCR; TCRdb stores just in-frame clones and leaves some out. The repertoire holds some 350,000 clones, with approximately 88% as singletons. Trimming took 3 bases from V and 4 from J; bases not matched to a gene: 8. Germline CDR1 is SGDLS and CDR2 is YYNGEE. CDR3 length: 16 residues. Cohort placement rested on clinical history that participants reported themselves. Sequenced material: PBMCs or T cells enriched from blood (not recorded which). This TCR derives from a man aged 25 to 40 who had recovered from COVID-19. The chain joins TRBV9 to TRBJ2-2, with TRBD2 identical over 8 bases. The CDR3 sequence: CASSARTSSGTGELFF. The CDR3 coding sequence is TGTGCCAGCAGCGCTCGGACTAGCTCGGGCACCGGGGAGCTGTTTTTT.